The 8 T cell receptor beta chains listed next were all sequenced from one sample in a study of T cells after yellow fever vaccination. TCRdb re-called the 5' RACE reads with MiXCR, one entry per CDR3 protein. The profile shows around 47,000 distinct CDR3 sequences, roughly 6.4% of them singletons. The sequences come from CD8+ T cells not binding an NS4B(214-222) dextramer, sorted from PBMCs, collected 45 days after the yellow fever booster vaccination. These receptors came from a man aged 25 to 40 who received the YFV17D yellow fever vaccine.

In this sample, this clonotype turned up many times. The chain has TRBV28 and TRBJ2-3, with 12 positions matching TRBD1. V gave up 2 bases and J gave up 3 bases; unmatched junction bases: 6. Germline assignment: CDR1 MDHEN and CDR2 SYDVKM. The CDR3 sequence is 17 residues long. CDR3 protein: CASSLGDRGRGTDTQYF. The CDR3, as DNA: TGTGCCAGCAGTTTAGGGGACAGGGGGCGGGGGACAGATACGCAGTATTTT.

Remarks on this clonotype: One end of the junction fails to match germline, which may point to a read error. DNA of the CDR3: TGTGCCGGCAGCCCAAGGACTGTAAGCACAGATACGCAGTATTTT. Its protein is CAGSPRTVSTDTQYF. The chain uses TRBV7-2 and TRBJ2-3; D may be TRBD2 (5 bases). Per the germline V gene, CDR1 is SGHTA and CDR2 is FQGNSA. The CDR3 consists of 15 residues.

The chain recombines TRBV5-6 with TRBJ2-7, with D unclear. The CDR3 spans 12 residues. The V gene lost 3 bases and the J gene lost 7 bases, with 11 bases spanning the gap. Germline assignment: CDR1 SGHDT and CDR2 YYEEEE. The CDR3 reads CASSWMTREQYF. CDR3 nucleotide sequence: TGTGCCAGCAGCTGGATGACGAGGGAGCAGTACTTC. Full variable domain (rest looked up from reference TRBV5-6 and TRBJ2-7): DAGVTQSPTHLIKTRGQQVTLRCSPKSGHDTVSWYQQALGQGPQFIFQYYEEEERQRGNFPDRFSGHQFPNYSSELNVNALLLGDSALYLCASSWMTREQYFGPGTRLTVT.

Many counts were recorded for this clonotype. The chain employs TRBV5-6 and TRBJ2-2; D is ambiguous. The CDR3 is 15 amino acids. Germline lookup yields CDR1 SGHDT and CDR2 YYEEEE. Trimming removed 5 bases from V and 0 bases from J, with 11 bases in between. The CDR3 loop is CASSNGIANTGELFF. The CDR3 DNA sequence: TGTGCCAGCAGTAATGGGATCGCGAACACCGGGGAGCTGTTTTTT.

By share, this clonotype ranks as medium-sized. The chain joins TRBV5-4 to TRBJ2-5; 7 bases are a match to TRBD2. Unmatched junction bases numbered 0, after V lost 3 bases and J lost 4 bases. The CDR3 sequence is 12 residues long. Germline loops: CDR1 SGHNT, CDR2 YYREEE (reference sequence). The CDR3: CASSWGGETQYF. For the CDR3, the DNA is TGTGCCAGCAGCTGGGGGGGAGAGACCCAGTACTTC.

This clonotype was detected many times. The chain uses TRBV6-2 or TRBV6-3 and TRBJ2-1, with TRBD2 matching 7 bases. In germline, CDR1 is MNHEY, CDR2 SVGEGT. J lost 6 bases, V lost 2 bases, and 16 bases had no gene match. There are 18 residues in the CDR3. The chain's CDR3 is CASSYPILADLSSNEQFF. Here the CDR3 DNA reads TGTGCCAGCAGTTACCCTATCCTAGCGGACCTGAGTAGCAATGAGCAGTTCTTC.

This clonotype was recorded many times. The J gene is TRBJ1-2, the V gene TRBV6-1, with 9 bases that match TRBD1. Unmatched junction bases numbered 3, after V lost 6 bases and J lost 4 bases. Germline V gives CDR1 MNHNS, CDR2 SASEGT. The CDR3 has 13 amino acids. The CDR3 loop is CASRDRGGYGYTF. CDR3 sequence (DNA): TGTGCCAGCAGGGACAGGGGCGGCTATGGCTACACCTTC.

The table lists this clonotype with many counts. J is TRBJ2-7 and V is TRBV12-3 or TRBV12-4; TRBD1 matches at 9 bases. With 2 bases clipped from V and 6 bases from J, the junction kept 8 bases outside the gene matches. The CDR3 loop spans 15 amino acids. The CDR3 here is CASSLSGQGGSEQYF. The CDR3 DNA reads TGTGCCAGCAGTTTATCGGGACAGGGCGGTAGCGAGCAGTACTTC.